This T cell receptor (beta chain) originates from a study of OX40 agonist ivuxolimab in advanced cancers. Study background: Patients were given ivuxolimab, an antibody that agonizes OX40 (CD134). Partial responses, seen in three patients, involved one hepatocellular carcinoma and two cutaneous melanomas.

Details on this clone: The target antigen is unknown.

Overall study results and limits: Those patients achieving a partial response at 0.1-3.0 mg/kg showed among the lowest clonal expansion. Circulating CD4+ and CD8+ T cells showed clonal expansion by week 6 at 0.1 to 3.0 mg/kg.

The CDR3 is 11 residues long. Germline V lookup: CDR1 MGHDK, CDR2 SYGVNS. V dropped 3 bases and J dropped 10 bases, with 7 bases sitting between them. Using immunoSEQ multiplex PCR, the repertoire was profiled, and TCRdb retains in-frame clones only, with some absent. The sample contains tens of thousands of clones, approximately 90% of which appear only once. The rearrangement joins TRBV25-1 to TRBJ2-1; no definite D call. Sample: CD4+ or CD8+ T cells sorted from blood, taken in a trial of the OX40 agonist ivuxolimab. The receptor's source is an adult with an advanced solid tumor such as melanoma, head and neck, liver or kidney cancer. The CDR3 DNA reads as TGTGCCAGCAGTGATATGCGGGAGCAGTTCTTC. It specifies CASSDMREQFF. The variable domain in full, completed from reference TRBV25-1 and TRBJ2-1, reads EADIYQTPRYLVIGTGKKITLECSQTMGHDKMYWYQQDPGMELHLIHYSYGVNSTEKGDLSSESTVSRIRTEHFPLTLESARPSHTSQYLCASSDMREQFFGPGTRLTVL.